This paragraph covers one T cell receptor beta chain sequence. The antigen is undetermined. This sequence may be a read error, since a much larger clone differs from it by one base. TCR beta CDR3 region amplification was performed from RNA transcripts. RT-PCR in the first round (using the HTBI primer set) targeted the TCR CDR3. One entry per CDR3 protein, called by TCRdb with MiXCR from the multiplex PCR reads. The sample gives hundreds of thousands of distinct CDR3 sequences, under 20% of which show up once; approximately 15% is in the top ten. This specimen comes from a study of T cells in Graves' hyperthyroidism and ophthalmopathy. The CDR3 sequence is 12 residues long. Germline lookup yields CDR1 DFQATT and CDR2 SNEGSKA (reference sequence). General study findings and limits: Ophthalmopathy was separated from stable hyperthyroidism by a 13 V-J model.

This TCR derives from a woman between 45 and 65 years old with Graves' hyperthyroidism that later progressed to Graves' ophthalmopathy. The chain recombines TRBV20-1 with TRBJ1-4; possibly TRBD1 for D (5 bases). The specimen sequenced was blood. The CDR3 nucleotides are TGCAGTGCTAGGCAGGGTAATGAAAAACTGTCTTTT. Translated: CSARQGNEKLSF.